This TCR beta chain emerged from a study of OX40 agonist ivuxolimab in advanced cancers. The CDR3 length is 13 residues. Method: immunoSEQ multiplex PCR; TCRdb's copy keeps in-frame clones and lacks some. The table shows roughly 64,000 clones, with around 90% occurring only once. The clonotype was recovered from an adult with an advanced solid tumor such as melanoma, head and neck, liver or kidney cancer. Source: CD4+ or CD8+ T cells sorted from blood, taken in a trial of the OX40 agonist ivuxolimab. This rearrangement joins TRBV21-1 to TRBJ1-1. TRBV21-1 corresponds to a pseudogene. The CDR3 DNA is TGTGCCAGCAGCAAAGAGGGCTTTGGGGAAGCTTTCTTT. It yields the protein CASSKEGFGEAFF.